A selection of T cell receptor beta chains follows, all from one sample in a study of T cells in narcolepsy. The data were produced by immunoSEQ multiplex PCR, yet TCRdb's version contains in-frame clones alone and is incomplete. Among about 30,000 clones listed, roughly 73% were seen once. The sample consisted of CD45RA- memory CD4+ T cells from PBMCs. The receptor set was obtained from a human donor with narcolepsy. CDR3s include the opening cysteine and the closing phenylalanine or tryptophan. The order of the fields is V gene, J gene, D gene, CDR3 protein, CDR3 DNA. D genes are given only for firm matches.

v_call: TRBV30
j_call: TRBJ2-1
d_call: NA
cdr3_aa: CAWSGSVYNEQFF
cdr3_nt: TGTGCCTGGAGTGGGAGCGTATACAATGAGCAGTTCTTC

v_call: TRBV7-3
j_call: TRBJ2-1
d_call: NA
cdr3_aa: CASSVRQGGNEQFF
cdr3_nt: TGTGCCAGCAGCGTTCGGCAGGGCGGGAATGAGCAGTTCTTC

v_call: TRBV27
j_call: TRBJ2-1
d_call: TRBD1
cdr3_aa: CASSGQGRSYNEQFF
cdr3_nt: TGTGCCAGCAGCGGACAGGGCCGCTCCTACAATGAGCAGTTCTTC

v_call: TRBV2
j_call: TRBJ1-1
d_call: TRBD1
cdr3_aa: CASTSRTGQPQAFF
cdr3_nt: TGTGCCAGCACCTCTCGGACAGGACAGCCTCAAGCTTTCTTT

v_call: TRBV5-4
j_call: TRBJ2-3
d_call: NA
cdr3_aa: CASSEARGGHGDTQYF
cdr3_nt: TGTGCCAGCAGCGAGGCTAGAGGGGGGCATGGAGATACGCAGTATTTT

v_call: TRBV2
j_call: TRBJ2-5
d_call: NA
cdr3_aa: CASRRAEQETQYF
cdr3_nt: TGTGCCAGCAGACGGGCGGAACAAGAGACCCAGTACTTC

v_call: TRBV28
j_call: TRBJ2-3
d_call: NA
cdr3_aa: CASSPSLGHTDTQYF
cdr3_nt: TGTGCCAGCAGTCCCAGCCTCGGCCATACAGATACGCAGTATTTT

v_call: TRBV6-1
j_call: TRBJ1-5
d_call: NA
cdr3_aa: CASSEKSPSLLNQPQHF
cdr3_nt: TGTGCCAGCAGTGAAAAGTCCCCTTCTCTCCTTAATCAGCCCCAGCATTTT

v_call: TRBV11-1
j_call: TRBJ1-1
d_call: NA
cdr3_aa: CASSLTQGNTEAFF
cdr3_nt: TGTGCCAGCAGCTTAACTCAGGGAAACACTGAAGCTTTCTTT

v_call: TRBV9
j_call: TRBJ2-7
d_call: NA
cdr3_aa: CASSVGPPHEQYF
cdr3_nt: TGTGCCAGCAGCGTAGGCCCTCCCCACGAGCAGTACTTC

v_call: TRBV5-6
j_call: TRBJ2-4
d_call: TRBD2
cdr3_aa: CASSSRLAGPAKNIQYF
cdr3_nt: TGTGCCAGCAGTTCCCGGCTAGCGGGGCCAGCCAAAAACATTCAGTACTTC